The 10 T cell receptor beta chains presented below share a single source sample, sequenced in a study of identical twins. Each CDR3 protein gets one entry after TCRdb re-called the 5' RACE reads with MiXCR. The repertoire has 550,000 to 700,000 distinct CDR3 sequences, around a tenth of them found once; the top ten carry 2.5% to 3.5%. This sample also belongs to another study, concerning yellow fever vaccine responses in identical twins.

Material for sequencing was PBMCs. The receptors derive from a woman aged 18-29 years in good health.

This clonotype showed up just a few times. In DNA, the CDR3 is TGTGCCAGCAGCCAAGGGCAGGGAGGTCATACGCAGTATTTT. Protein sequence: CASSQGQGGHTQYF. The rearrangement uses TRBV4-2 and TRBJ2-3, with D possibly matching TRBD2 (6 bases). The CDR3 is 14 amino acids. Germline V gene data show CDR1 as LGHNA and CDR2 as YNFKEQ. Between the trimmed V and J ends, which lost 1 base and 7 bases, there was a span of 12 bases.

This clonotype appeared many times. The gene calls are TRBV12-3 or TRBV12-4 and TRBJ2-7, with TRBD1 matching 7 bases. This CDR3 comprises 14 residues. Trimming removed 7 bases from V and 0 bases from J; junction bases left unmatched: 6. The CDR3: CASNDRAFSYEQYF. CDR3 DNA: TGTGCCAGCAATGACAGGGCTTTCTCCTACGAGCAGTACTTC.

This clonotype was seen more than once but under ten times. J is TRBJ2-5 and V is TRBV24-1; a possible D gene is TRBD1 (6 bases). This CDR3 region has 16 residues. The germline gives CDR1 KGHDR, CDR2 SFDVKD. Trimming removed 7 bases from V and 2 bases from J, with 19 bases in between. The DNA for the CDR3 is TGTGCCACCAGCAAAAAAAGTAAGGGGGTTCAAGAGACCCAGTACTTC. Its protein is CATSKKSKGVQETQYF.

This clonotype has just a few counts. The chain carries TRBV5-8 and TRBJ2-1, with D possibly TRBD2 on 6 matching bases. The CDR3 is 16 amino acids. The V gene lost 5 bases and the J gene lost 4 bases, with 19 bases spanning the gap. Germline-derived CDR1 and CDR2 are SGHTS and YDEGEE. The CDR3 DNA is TGTGCCAGCAGAAGCCGGGAGACAAGGGTATACAATGAGCAGTTCTTC. As protein: CASRSRETRVYNEQFF.

This clonotype was detected many times. The CDR3 region is CASSLFRGNTEAFF. CDR3 bases: TGTGCCAGCAGTTTATTTCGGGGGAACACTGAAGCTTTCTTT. This sequence joins TRBV12-3 or TRBV12-4 and TRBJ1-1; D not resolved. The CDR3 spans 14 residues. The V end was cut by 2 bases, the J end by 1 base, with 8 bases between.

This clonotype was seen more than once but under ten times. The rearrangement uses TRBV20-1 and TRBJ2-1, with 11 bases identical to TRBD2. The CDR3 is made up of 15 amino acids. The trim removed 6 bases at V and 6 bases at J, leaving 10 bases unmatched. Germline lookup yields CDR1 DFQATT and CDR2 SNEGSKA (reference sequence). The CDR3 is CSALPGTSGLNEQFF. In DNA form, the CDR3 reads TGCAGTGCACTGCCCGGGACTAGCGGACTCAATGAGCAGTTCTTC.

In this sample, this clonotype turned up many times. The chain combines TRBV28 with TRBJ1-6; a weak D match, TRBD1 (5 bases). In germline, CDR1 is MDHEN, CDR2 SYDVKM. The CDR3 loop spans 17 amino acids. Trimming removed 6 bases at V and 0 bases at J, with 15 bases between. The CDR3 protein is CASRPVRGPSYNSPLHF. In DNA form, the CDR3 reads TGTGCCAGCAGACCCGTGAGGGGACCCTCCTATAATTCACCCCTCCACTTT.

A few counts support this clonotype. The chain has TRBV12-3 or TRBV12-4 and TRBJ1-5, with 7 nucleotides matching TRBD1. V was clipped by 2 bases and J by 4 bases; unmatched bases: 5. The CDR3 is 15 residues long. CDR3: CASSLRTGRNQPQHF. In DNA, the CDR3 is TGTGCCAGCAGTTTAAGGACAGGCCGAAATCAGCCCCAGCATTTT.

This clonotype came up many times. The V and J genes are TRBV4-3 and TRBJ1-1; a possible D gene is TRBD1 (6 bases). Germline CDR1 LGHNA, CDR2 YSLEER. The CDR3 spans 15 residues. Between the trimmed V and J ends, which lost 3 bases and 0 bases, there was a span of 11 bases. The CDR3 loop reads CASSQRGGMNTEAFF. Here the CDR3 DNA reads TGCGCCAGCAGCCAGCGAGGGGGGATGAACACTGAAGCTTTCTTT.

This clonotype was recorded many times. The chain recombines TRBV12-3 or TRBV12-4 with TRBJ2-7; TRBD2 agrees at 8 bases. The CDR3 consists of 15 residues. Trimming removed 3 bases from V and 1 base from J; junction bases left unmatched: 5. CDR3 in DNA: TGTGCCAGCAGTTTTTACGGGGGGGCGTCCTACGAGCAGTACTTC. Translation: CASSFYGGASYEQYF.